This entry lists 19 T cell receptor beta chains sequenced from one sample in a study of early stage breast cancer tumors. Measured with immunoSEQ multiplex PCR; TCRdb has only the in-frame clones, and not every one. The sample has 9,500 to 12,000 clones, 75% to 85% seen once. The sequenced sample was breast tumor tissue. These receptors were obtained from a person aged 65-85 years with breast cancer.

This chain uses TRBV1 with TRBJ2-7; TRBD2, the D gene given by the table, was not confirmed from the DNA. TRBV1 has pseudogene status. CDR3 size: 13 residues. The CDR3 is CTRRGGDPYEQYF. The CDR3 DNA follows: TGCACTCGGCGGGGCGGTGATCCCTACGAGCAGTACTTC.

The CDR3 loop reads CASSRGGPRATEAFF. DNA for the CDR3: TGCGCCAGCAGCCGGGGGGGCCCTAGGGCCACTGAAGCTTTCTTT. The chain couples TRBV4-3 to TRBJ1-1, with D perhaps matching TRBD1 (6 bases). CDR3 length: 15 amino acids. Between the trimmed V and J ends, which lost 4 bases and 4 bases, there was a span of 16 bases. Germline V gene sequence: CDR1 LGHNA, CDR2 YSLEER.

The chain combines TRBV29-1 with TRBJ2-1; 12 nucleotides line up with TRBD2. The V gene's germline CDR1 is SQVTM and CDR2 ANQGSEA. CDR3 size: 17 residues. The ends lost 7 bases at V and 8 bases at J; junction bases unmatched: 18. CDR3 sequence reads: CSAQGDLAGGPMYEQFF. CDR3 in DNA: TGCAGCGCCCAGGGGGATCTAGCGGGGGGGCCTATGTATGAGCAGTTCTTC.

The chain is built from TRBV9 and TRBJ2-1, with D maybe TRBD1 (6 bases). Trimming pared 0 bases from V and 2 bases from J, leaving 12 bases between. CDR1 and CDR2 (germline): SGDLS, YYNGEE. This CDR3 is built from 16 residues. The CDR3 DNA reads TGTGCCAGCAGCGTAGATCTGGGGGCCACCTACAATGAGCAGTTCTTC. Amino acid sequence: CASSVDLGATYNEQFF.

The chain carries TRBV21-1 and TRBJ2-1; the table names TRBD1, a call not compared with the DNA. TRBV21-1 constitutes a pseudogene. The CDR3 totals 15 residues. The CDR3 region is CASSKMATVYNEQFF. Written as DNA, the CDR3 is TGTGCCAGCAGCAAAATGGCGACAGTATACAATGAGCAGTTCTTC.

The V gene is TRBV7-9, the J gene TRBJ2-7; 8 bases align to TRBD1. Germline CDR1 SEHNR, CDR2 FQNEAQ (reference sequence). V was clipped by 0 bases and J by 1 base; unmatched bases: 2. This CDR3 has 15 amino acids. CDR3 DNA: TGTGCCAGCAGCTTAGCCGGGACAGGTTCCTACGAGCAGTACTTC. Translation: CASSLAGTGSYEQYF.

The V call is TRBV5-1, the J call TRBJ2-2; no reliable D call. The V gene lost 2 bases and the J gene lost 4 bases, with 12 bases spanning the gap. CDR3 size: 15 residues. CDR1 is SGHRS, CDR2 YFSETQ, per germline. For the CDR3, the DNA is TGCGCCAGCAGCTTCGGTCCTACCCGCACCGGGGAGCTGTTTTTT. Translated: CASSFGPTRTGELFF.

The chain links TRBV4-3 to TRBJ2-2, with a weak D call TRBD2 (5 bases). Germline CDR1 is LGHNA and CDR2 is YSLEER. This CDR3 has 17 amino acids. V lost 4 bases and J lost 2, with 17 bases in between. CDR3 protein: CASSLPPSGANTGELFF. In DNA form, the CDR3 reads TGCGCCAGCAGCCTCCCCCCCAGCGGTGCTAACACCGGGGAGCTGTTTTTT.

This chain connects TRBV28 to TRBJ1-2; the D is unclear. V shed 6 bases and J shed 5 bases, with 10 bases lying between them. CDR1 is MDHEN and CDR2 is SYDVKM in the germline V gene. This CDR3 has 12 amino acids. CDR3 DNA sequence: TGTGCCAGCAGGGAGGACCGTTATGGCTACACCTTC. This sequence encodes CASREDRYGYTF.

This chain uses TRBV11-2 with TRBJ2-1; maybe TRBD1 (6 bases). The V gene lost 4 bases and the J gene lost 7 bases, with 8 bases spanning the gap. Germline V CDR1 and CDR2: SGHAT, FQNNGV. The CDR3 has 12 amino acids. As DNA, the CDR3 is TGTGCCAGCAGCTCTCAGGGGAATGAGCAGTTCTTC. Translated, it gives CASSSQGNEQFF.

The chain is built from TRBV27 and TRBJ2-7; a possible D gene is TRBD1 (7 bases). The CDR3 spans 16 residues. V lost 6 bases, J lost 2 bases, and 20 bases lay in between. From germline, CDR1 is MNHEY and CDR2 SMNVEV (reference sequence). CDR3 DNA: TGTGCCAGCAGGGATTACAGGGGTCGCGGGACCTACGAGCAGTACTTC. Translated, it gives CASRDYRGRGTYEQYF.

The chain has TRBV15 and TRBJ1-2; 7 bases match TRBD1. Trimming removed 3 bases from V and 4 bases from J; junction bases left unmatched: 5. Per the germline V gene, CDR1 is LNHNV and CDR2 is YYDKDF (reference sequence). The CDR3 is 14 amino acids. The DNA for the CDR3 is TGTGCCACCAGCAGGAATGACAGGGCCTATGGCTACACCTTC. Amino acids: CATSRNDRAYGYTF.

V usage is TRBV7-3 and J usage is TRBJ2-3; D might be TRBD2 (7 bases). Trimming removed 4 bases from V and 4 bases from J, with 15 bases in between. This CDR3 spans 15 amino acids. Germline CDR1 reads SGHTA; CDR2 reads FQGTGA. The CDR3 DNA sequence: TGTGCCAGCAGCTCCTTAGGGGGGGGGCCAGATACGCAGTATTTT. Translated: CASSSLGGGPDTQYF.

The chain links TRBV10-1 to TRBJ1-3; the D is unclear. The CDR3 length is 14 residues. Germline CDR1 and CDR2: WNHNN and SYGVQD (reference sequence). The V and J ends lost 2 bases and 0 bases respectively, with 5 bases between them. The CDR3 is CASSEAISGNTIYF. The CDR3 DNA follows: TGCGCCAGCAGTGAGGCTATCTCTGGAAACACCATATATTTT.

The rearrangement uses TRBV27 and TRBJ2-5; 8 nucleotides align to TRBD1. V shed 5 bases, J shed 7 bases, and the junction held 9 bases outside the gene matches. CDR1 and CDR2 from the germline V gene are MNHEY and SMNVEV (reference sequence). The CDR3 sequence is 14 residues long. The CDR3 sequence: CASSPLDRGRTQYF. CDR3 sequence (DNA): TGTGCCAGCAGTCCCCTCGACAGGGGTAGGACCCAGTACTTC.

The rearrangement uses TRBV5-1 and TRBJ2-1; 7 bases agree with TRBD2. The ends lost 1 base at V and 8 bases at J; junction bases unmatched: 6. There are 14 residues in the CDR3. In germline, CDR1 is SGHRS, CDR2 YFSETQ. The CDR3 nucleotides read TGCGCCAGCAGCTTGTATGCGGGAGACCATGAGCAGTTCTTC. Protein product: CASSLYAGDHEQFF.

The gene calls are TRBV28 and TRBJ1-1; tentative D call: TRBD1 (6 bases). Trimming left V 2 bases short and J 1 base short, with 11 bases between. The CDR3 runs to 15 residues. Germline CDR1 and CDR2: MDHEN and SYDVKM. In DNA form, the CDR3 reads TGTGCCAGCAGTTTAGCGGGGGGGCAGAACACTGAAGCTTTCTTT. Residues: CASSLAGGQNTEAFF.

The rearrangement links TRBV5-1 to TRBJ1-4; TRBD1 is a possible D gene (5 bases). Germline-derived CDR1 and CDR2 are SGHRS and YFSETQ. Trimming removed 4 bases from V and 7 bases from J, with 11 bases in between. The CDR3 extends over 13 amino acids. The CDR3 reads CASSAGTGEKLFF. The CDR3 region has the DNA TGCGCCAGCAGCGCGGGGACGGGTGAAAAACTGTTTTTT.

This clone is a singleton in its sample. The CDR3 nucleotides are TGTGCCAGCAGTCCTGTCCCTAACTATGGCTACACCTTC. Encoded protein: CASSPVPNYGYTF. This rearrangement joins TRBV6-5 to TRBJ1-2, with no clear D. CDR1 is MNHEY, CDR2 SVGAGI, per germline. This CDR3 contains 13 residues. Trimming took off 5 bases at V and 0 bases at J, with 7 bases between the two ends.